This paragraph reports one T cell receptor (beta chain). The specificity of this receptor is unknown. One junction end does not reproduce the germline sequence, and a read error may be involved. These data are taken from a study of identical twins (dated by TCRdb to the mid-2010s). Background on the whole study: To test whether fetal clonotypes persist, this study deep-sequenced TCR alpha and beta repertoires from monozygotic twins, from unrelated adults of various ages, and from cord blood. Replicate twin experiments were performed at different times using different library preparation protocols to rule out contamination. Points the paper makes about the study in general: Out-of-frame TCR alpha sequences shared between twins showed an excess of low generation-probability sequences compared with coincidental sharing between unrelated individuals. Excess twin sharing in beta out-of-frame sequences was weaker because fewer shared sequences lowered the signal-to-noise ratio. Recombination models systematically underestimated out-of-frame TCR alpha sharing in monozygotic twins but agreed with sharing between unrelated individuals. Zero-insertion analyses could be partly confounded by invariant T cells such as MAIT and iNKT, though diverse VJ usage argued against such confounding for most clonotypes. Because the same donors could not be followed over many years, conclusions were based on cross-sectional statistical analysis. Fewer insertions were carried by abundant cord blood beta clonotypes; a weaker similar trend was observed in young adult naive repertoires, while no such trend was observed in memory repertoires.

For CDR1 and CDR2, the germline V gene lists KGHDR and SFDVKD. The CDR3 has 15 amino acids, counting the end cysteine and phenylalanine. Only the CDR3 part of the read is kept: 45 bases, read in frame from the first base. Every donor in the study was a healthy Caucasian. Libraries were prepared through 5' RACE. The listed sequencing device is Illumina HiSeq 2000. Template switching added a universal primer binding site, and the final cDNA carried a unique molecular identifier that allowed TCR cDNA molecules to be counted accurately. First-strand cDNA for TCR alpha and beta chains was synthesized from specific primers in the conserved constant-segment region. To control for contamination, every cDNA library was double barcoded, receiving both a SMART-Mk sample barcode and Illumina barcodes. TruSeq adapter sequences along with Illumina sample barcodes were introduced in two successive PCR steps. TCR alpha and beta cDNA libraries were sequenced on the Illumina HiSeq platform with custom primers. As for how the authors treated the data: MiGEC was used to process raw reads and extract unique molecular identifiers, and MiXCR was used to find CDR3 positions. For each individual, recombination models were inferred using an EM algorithm with the repgenHMM and IGoR tools. The analysis of shared clonotypes was done with the tcR package in R, with sharing normalized by the product of cloneset sizes. Out-of-frame nonproductive sequences were analyzed to study raw recombination free of thymic and clonal selection effects. Clones were called with MiXCR by TCRdb after fastp trimmed the public reads at Q25, and only in-frame beta chains were retained. CDR3 protein sequences are deduplicated, and each keeps its most common genes and DNA. For this entry, the V and J calls and clone size follow TCRdb and not the study's own pipeline. The sample yields 1.5 million to 2 million distinct CDR3 sequences; around 33% were counted once. The ten biggest clones cover under 0.35% of the sample.

Material for sequencing was cord blood. The receptor comes from a newborn girl in good health. The rearrangement joined TRBV24-1 to TRBJ1-2; the D gene lacks a confident call. The nucleotides are TGTGCCACCAGTGATTTCCAGGAGGCCAACTATGGTTACACCTTC. It translates as CATSDFQEANYGYTF.